This note documents a single T cell receptor beta chain sequence. This sample stems from a study of blood T cell repertoires in COVID-19. Measured with immunoSEQ multiplex PCR; TCRdb has only the in-frame clones, and not every one. Altogether under 300,000 clones are present, about 85% being singletons, with the ten largest covering roughly 6%. This clonotype was obtained from a woman aged 25 to 39 with acute COVID-19. Sequencing was carried out using PBMCs or T cells enriched from blood (not recorded which).

The CDR3 is CASSAGQGTLNQPQHF. As DNA, the CDR3 is TGTGCCAGCAGCGCCGGACAGGGCACGCTCAATCAGCCCCAGCATTTT. V usage is TRBV9 and J usage is TRBJ1-5, with 8 nucleotides matching TRBD1. The CDR3 runs 16 residues. In germline, CDR1 is SGDLS, CDR2 YYNGEE. V dropped 3 bases and J dropped 3; count of bases not matched to a gene: 8.